Given below is one T cell receptor (beta chain) in context. As yet, its antigen is unknown. The data belong to a study of shared clonotypes between healthy human individuals. Overall study findings and caveats: The authors expected sequencing depth to affect clonotype sharing among donors.

Germline V lookup: CDR1 SGHNT, CDR2 YYREEE (reference sequence). This CDR3 is 13 amino acids long. Trimming cost V 4 bases and J 4 bases, with 12 bases left between them. TCRdb's copy holds only in-frame clones and misses some; the assay was immunoSEQ multiplex PCR. There are about 870,000 clones in the sample; about 91% occur only once, and more than 20% lies in the top ten. Terminally differentiated effector memory CD45RA+ cells were left out of the naive CD8 fraction, which was CD45RO-negative and positively selected for CCR7. The sequenced sample was naive CD8+ T cells sorted from blood. The V gene is TRBV5-4, the J gene TRBJ2-7; D possibly matches TRBD1 or TRBD2 (5 bases each). This clonotype was sampled from a man aged 25 to 45 in good health. Written as DNA, the CDR3 is TGTGCCAGCAGCGTTAGGGACGGTTACGAGCAGTACTTC. It translates to CASSVRDGYEQYF.